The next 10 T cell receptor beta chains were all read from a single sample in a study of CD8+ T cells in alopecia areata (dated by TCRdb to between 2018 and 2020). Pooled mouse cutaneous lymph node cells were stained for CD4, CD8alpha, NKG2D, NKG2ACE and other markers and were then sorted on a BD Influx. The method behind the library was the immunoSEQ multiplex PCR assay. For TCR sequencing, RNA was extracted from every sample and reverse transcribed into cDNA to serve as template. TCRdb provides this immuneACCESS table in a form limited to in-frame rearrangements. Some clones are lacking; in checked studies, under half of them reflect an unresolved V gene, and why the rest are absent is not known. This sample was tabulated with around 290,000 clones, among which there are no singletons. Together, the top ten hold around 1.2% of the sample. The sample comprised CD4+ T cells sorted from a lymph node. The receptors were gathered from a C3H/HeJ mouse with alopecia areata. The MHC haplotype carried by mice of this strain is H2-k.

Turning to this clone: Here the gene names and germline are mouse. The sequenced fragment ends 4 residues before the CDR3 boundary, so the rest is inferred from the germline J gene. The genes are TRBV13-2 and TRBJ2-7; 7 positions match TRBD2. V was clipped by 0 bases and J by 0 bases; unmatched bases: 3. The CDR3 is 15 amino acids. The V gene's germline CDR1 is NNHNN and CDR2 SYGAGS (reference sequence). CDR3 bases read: TGTGCCAGCGGTGATGTGGGGGGAAGCTCCTAT. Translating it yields CASGDVGGSSY. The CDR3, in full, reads CASGDVGGSSYEQYF.

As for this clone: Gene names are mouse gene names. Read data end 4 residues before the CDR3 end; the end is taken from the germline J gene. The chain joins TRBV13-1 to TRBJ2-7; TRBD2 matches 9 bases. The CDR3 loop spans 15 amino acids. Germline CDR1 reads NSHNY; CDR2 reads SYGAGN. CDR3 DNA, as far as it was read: TGTGCCAGCAGTGATGGCTGGGGGGGGGAGTAT. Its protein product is CASSDGWGGEY. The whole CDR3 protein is CASSDGWGGEYEQYF.

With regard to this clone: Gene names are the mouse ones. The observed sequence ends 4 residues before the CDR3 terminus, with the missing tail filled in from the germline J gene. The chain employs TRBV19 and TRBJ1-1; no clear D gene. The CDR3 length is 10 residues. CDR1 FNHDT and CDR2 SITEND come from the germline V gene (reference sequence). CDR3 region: CASSTREVFF. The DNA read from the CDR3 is TGTGCCAGCAGTACCAGA.

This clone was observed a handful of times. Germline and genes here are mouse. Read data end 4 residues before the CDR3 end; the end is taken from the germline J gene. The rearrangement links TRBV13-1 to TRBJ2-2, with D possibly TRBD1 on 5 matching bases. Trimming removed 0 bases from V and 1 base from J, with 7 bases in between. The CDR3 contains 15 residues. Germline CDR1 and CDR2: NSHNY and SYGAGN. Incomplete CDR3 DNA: TGTGCCAGCAGTGATGGCAGGGTAAACACCGGG. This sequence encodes CASSDGRVNTG. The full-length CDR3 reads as CASSDGRVNTGQLYF.

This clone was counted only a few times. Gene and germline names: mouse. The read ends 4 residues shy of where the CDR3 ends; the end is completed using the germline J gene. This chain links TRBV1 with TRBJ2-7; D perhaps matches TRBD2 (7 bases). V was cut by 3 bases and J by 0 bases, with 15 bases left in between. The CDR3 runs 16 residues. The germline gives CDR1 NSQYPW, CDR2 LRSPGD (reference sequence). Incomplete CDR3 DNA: TGCACCTGCAGTGCTGTGGGGGGCTCAAGCTCCTAT. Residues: CTCSAVGGSSSY. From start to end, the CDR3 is CTCSAVGGSSSYEQYF.

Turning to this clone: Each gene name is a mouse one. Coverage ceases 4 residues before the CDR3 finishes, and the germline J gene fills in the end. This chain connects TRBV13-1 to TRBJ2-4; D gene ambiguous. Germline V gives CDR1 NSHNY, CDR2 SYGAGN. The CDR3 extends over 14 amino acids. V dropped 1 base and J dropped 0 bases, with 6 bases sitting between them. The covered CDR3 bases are TGTGCCAGCAGTGATATCTTTAGTCAAAAC. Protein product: CASSDIFSQN. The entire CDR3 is CASSDIFSQNTLYF.

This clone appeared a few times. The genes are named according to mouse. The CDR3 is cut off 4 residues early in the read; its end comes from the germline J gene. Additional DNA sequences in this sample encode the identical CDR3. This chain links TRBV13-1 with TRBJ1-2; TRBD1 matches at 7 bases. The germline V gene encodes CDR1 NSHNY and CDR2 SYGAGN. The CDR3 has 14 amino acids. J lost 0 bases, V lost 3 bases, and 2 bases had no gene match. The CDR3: CASSGGTANSDYTF. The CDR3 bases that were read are TGTGCCAGCAGTGGCGGGACAGCAAACTCC.

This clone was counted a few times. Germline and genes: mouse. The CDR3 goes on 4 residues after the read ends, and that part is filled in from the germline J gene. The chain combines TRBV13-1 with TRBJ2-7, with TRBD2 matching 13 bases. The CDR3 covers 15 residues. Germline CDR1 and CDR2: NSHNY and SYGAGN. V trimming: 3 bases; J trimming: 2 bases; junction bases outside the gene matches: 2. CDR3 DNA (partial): TGTGCCAGCAGTGGAGGGACTGGGGGGGCCTAT. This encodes CASSGGTGGAY. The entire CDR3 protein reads CASSGGTGGAYEQYF.

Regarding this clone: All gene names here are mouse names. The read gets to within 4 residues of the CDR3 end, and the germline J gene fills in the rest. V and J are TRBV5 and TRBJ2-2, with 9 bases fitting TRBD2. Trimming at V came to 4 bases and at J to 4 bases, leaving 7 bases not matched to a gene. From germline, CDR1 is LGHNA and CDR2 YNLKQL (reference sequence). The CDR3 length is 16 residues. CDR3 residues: CASSPPGLGGTGQLYF. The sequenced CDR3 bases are TGTGCCAGCAGCCCCCCGGGACTGGGAGGCACCGGG.

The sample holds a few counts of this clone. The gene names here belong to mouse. The CDR3 protein is CASSLGGGSDYTF. Partial CDR3 DNA: TGTGCCAGCTCTCTCGGGGGGGGCTCC. The genes are TRBV12-1 and TRBJ1-2; D is perhaps TRBD1 (5 bases). The observed sequence ends 4 residues before the CDR3 terminus, with the missing tail filled in from the germline J gene. CDR3 length: 13 residues. Trimming cost V 0 bases and J 4 bases, with 8 bases left between them. Germline V CDR1 and CDR2: SGHSN, HYEKVE.